Below, 15 T cell receptor beta chains from the same sample are listed, as sequenced in a study of cytomegalovirus exposure and HLA in healthy donors. This PCR relied on a set of 60 Vbeta primers and 13 Jbeta primers. The protocol was immunoSEQ multiplex PCR, while the TCRdb copy is restricted to in-frame clones and leaves out a portion. This sample has roughly 150,000 clones, with roughly three quarters found just once. The sequenced sample consisted of PBMCs. Receptors were obtained from a woman between 25 and 40 years old in good health and CMV-seronegative.

Only a few counts were recorded for this clone. V gene TRBV27 combines with J gene TRBJ1-6; D is ambiguous. Trimming left V 1 base short and J 10 bases short, with 8 bases between. Germline assignment: CDR1 MNHEY and CDR2 SMNVEV (reference sequence). There are 13 residues in the CDR3. CDR3 bases: TGTGCCAGCAGTTTATTTCGGGAATCACCCCTCCACTTT. Amino acid sequence: CASSLFRESPLHF.

The chain employs TRBV19 and TRBJ2-1; 9 nucleotides match TRBD1. The CDR3 length is 15 residues. Germline V gene sequence: CDR1 LNHDA, CDR2 SQIVND (reference sequence). The junction had 8 bases not matched to a gene; V was cut back by 5 bases and J by 6 bases. The CDR3 protein is CASSPRTGVVNEQFF. CDR3 DNA: TGTGCCAGTAGTCCTCGGACAGGGGTGGTCAATGAGCAGTTCTTC.

The V and J genes are TRBV4-2 and TRBJ2-5; 8 nucleotides agree with TRBD1. Germline CDR1 and CDR2: LGHNA and YNFKEQ. Trimming at V came to 1 base and at J to 2 bases, leaving 3 bases not matched to a gene. CDR3 length equals 15 residues. The CDR3 spells CASSQGDRRQETQYF. DNA of the CDR3: TGTGCCAGCAGCCAAGGGGACAGGCGTCAAGAGACCCAGTACTTC.

The rearrangement links TRBV19 to TRBJ2-2; maybe TRBD1 (6 bases). CDR3 size: 15 residues. Germline V CDR1 and CDR2: LNHDA, SQIVND (reference sequence). Deletions cut 4 bases from V and 1 base from J, with 10 bases between. Written as DNA, the CDR3 is TGTGCCAGTAGTAGGGACACACAGAACACCGGGGAGCTGTTTTTT. Translating it yields CASSRDTQNTGELFF. Full variable domain (missing parts from reference TRBV19 and TRBJ2-2): DGGITQSPKYLFRKEGQNVTLSCEQNLNHDAMYWYRQDPGQGLRLIYYSQIVNDFQKGDIAEGYSVSREKKESFPLTVTSAQKNPTAFYLCASSRDTQNTGELFFGEGSRLTVL.

The rearrangement uses TRBV28 and TRBJ1-4; 9 nucleotides agree with TRBD1. The germline CDR1 and CDR2 sequences are MDHEN and SYDVKM. V dropped 6 bases and J dropped 8; count of bases not matched to a gene: 7. There are 14 residues in the CDR3. The CDR3 is CASSTGQGVEKLFF. The CDR3 DNA reads TGTGCCAGCAGCACGGGACAGGGCGTAGAAAAACTGTTTTTT.

In this sample, this clone turned up a few times. The J gene is TRBJ1-4, the V gene TRBV16, with D hard to call. The CDR3 is 14 residues long. Trimming cost V 6 bases and J 8 bases, with 16 bases left between them. Germline CDR1 is KGHSY and CDR2 is FQNENV. The CDR3 spells CASRQMARGEKLFF. The CDR3 DNA follows: TGTGCCAGCAGGCAAATGGCTAGAGGGGAAAAACTGTTTTTT.

V is TRBV5-4 and J is TRBJ2-3, with D maybe TRBD1 (5 bases). CDR3 length equals 14 residues. V shed 8 bases and J shed 0 bases, with 13 bases lying between them. Germline-derived CDR1 and CDR2 are SGHNT and YYREEE (reference sequence). This CDR3 reads CASRGELSTDTQYF. DNA of the CDR3: TGTGCCAGTAGGGGTGAACTTAGCACAGATACGCAGTATTTT.

The chain employs TRBV27 and TRBJ2-1; TRBD2 matches at 9 bases. CDR1 is MNHEY and CDR2 is SMNVEV in the germline V gene (reference sequence). The CDR3 covers 15 residues. After removal of 5 bases from V and 5 bases from J, the junction contained 7 bases not matched to a gene. The CDR3 is CASSPYSGGNNEQFF. The CDR3 DNA follows: TGTGCCAGCAGTCCCTATAGCGGGGGAAACAATGAGCAGTTCTTC.

The chain has TRBV30 and TRBJ2-3; 15 bases match TRBD2. The germline V gene encodes CDR1 GTSNPN and CDR2 SVGIG (reference sequence). With V trimmed by 1 base and J by 2 bases, 13 bases remained unmatched. The CDR3 is 20 residues long. DNA for the CDR3: TGTGCCTGGAGTGCCTGGGGGAAAGGGACTAGCGGGGGGATCACAGATACGCAGTATTTT. Amino acid sequence: CAWSAWGKGTSGGITDTQYF. The complete variable domain, with remaining parts taken from reference TRBV30 and TRBJ2-3, reads SQTIHQWPATLVQPVGSPLSLECTVEGTSNPNLYWYRQAAGRGLQLLFYSVGIGQISSEVPQNLSASRPQDRQFILSSKKLLLSDSGFYLCAWSAWGKGTSGGITDTQYFGPGTRLTVL.

The chain has TRBV7-2 and TRBJ1-5, with D unclear. The germline gives CDR1 SGHTA, CDR2 FQGNSA. Deletions cut 2 bases from V and 3 bases from J, with 2 bases between. The CDR3 runs to 12 residues. The CDR3 protein is CASSLLNQPQHF. The CDR3 nucleotides read TGTGCCAGCAGCTTACTCAATCAGCCCCAGCATTTT.

V gene TRBV2 combines with J gene TRBJ2-5; no firm D call. This CDR3 comprises 11 residues. The germline V gene encodes CDR1 SNHLY and CDR2 FYNNEI. With 7 bases removed from V and 0 bases from J, the gap between germline ends came to 3 bases. The CDR3 protein is CASNNQETQYF. The DNA for the CDR3 is TGTGCCAGCAACAACCAAGAGACCCAGTACTTC.

This chain joins TRBV28 and TRBJ2-7, with 8 bases aligning to TRBD2. Trimming removed 4 bases from V and 4 bases from J; junction bases left unmatched: 9. CDR1 is MDHEN and CDR2 is SYDVKM in the germline V gene. The CDR3 covers 15 residues. CDR3 sequence reads: CASSSLIAGSYEQYV. CDR3 nucleotides: TGTGCCAGCAGTTCCCTAATAGCGGGATCTTACGAGCAGTACGTC.

The chain links TRBV7-9 to TRBJ2-2, with D hard to call. Germline CDR1 SEHNR, CDR2 FQNEAQ (reference sequence). The CDR3 sequence is 16 residues long. Trimming stripped 3 bases from V and 4 bases from J, with 15 bases between. The CDR3 region has the DNA TGTGCCAGCAGCTTTGGCCACCCTCGAGGCACCGGGGAGCTGTTTTTT. This translates into CASSFGHPRGTGELFF.

The J gene is TRBJ1-3, the V gene TRBV30; a weak D match, TRBD1 (5 bases). Germline CDR1 is GTSNPN and CDR2 is SVGIG (reference sequence). The V end lost 4 bases, the J end lost 2 bases, and 18 bases lay between the germline ends. This CDR3 contains 16 residues. CDR3 region: CAWTPLGLEAGNTIYF. For the CDR3, the DNA is TGTGCCTGGACCCCTTTGGGACTCGAGGCTGGAAACACCATATATTTT.

In DNA form, the CDR3 reads TGTGCCAGCAGTTTGGGACAGACCGTGAACACCGGGGAGCTGTTTTTT. Translating it yields CASSLGQTVNTGELFF. The V and J genes are TRBV6-6 and TRBJ2-2; 7 nucleotides match TRBD1. Germline-derived CDR1 and CDR2 are MNHNY and SVGAGI (reference sequence). Germline trimming cut 4 bases from V and 1 base from J; bases unmatched to any gene: 6. This CDR3 has 16 residues.